The 27 T cell receptor beta chains reported below all come from one sample, sequenced in a study of identical twins. TCRdb itself ran the 5' RACE reads through MiXCR, one entry per CDR3 protein. The table includes hundreds of thousands of distinct CDR3 sequences, about 7.5% detected once. This sample was shared with a second study, whose subject was yellow fever vaccine responses in identical twins.

Specimen: memory (CD45RO+) T cells sorted from blood. These receptors all come from a woman aged 18 to 35 in good health.

The rearrangement joins TRBV19 to TRBJ2-4; TRBD2 aligns across 9 bases. J gave up 14 bases and V 6 bases, and 14 bases lay outside the gene matches. From germline, CDR1 is LNHDA and CDR2 SQIVND (reference sequence). This CDR3 is built from 14 residues. The CDR3 DNA follows: TGTGCCAGTAGCACGACTTCAGGGACTAGCTTTGAGTACTTC. It specifies CASSTTSGTSFEYF.

This rearrangement joins TRBV21-1 to TRBJ2-3; TRBD2 is the table's D call and was not checked against the DNA. TRBV21-1 is deemed a pseudogene. CDR3 length equals 19 residues. CDR3 coding DNA: TGTGCCAGCAGACAACGGCTAGCGGATTTACGCCCTAGCACAGATACGCAGTATTTT. This gives the protein CASRQRLADLRPSTDTQYF.

This clonotype was recorded a few times. The chain is built from TRBV2 and TRBJ1-1, with no clear D. CDR3 size: 13 residues. The germline V gene encodes CDR1 SNHLY and CDR2 FYNNEI. Trimming cost V 3 bases and J 1 base, with 6 bases left between them. CDR3 sequence reads: CASSEVGNTEAFF. For the CDR3, the DNA is TGTGCCAGCAGTGAGGTGGGGAACACTGAAGCTTTCTTT.

This clonotype was counted ten times or more. V and J are TRBV20-1 and TRBJ2-2; 8 nucleotides agree with TRBD1. After removal of 7 bases from V and 3 bases from J, the junction contained 10 bases not matched to a gene. Germline values: CDR1 DFQATT, CDR2 SNEGSKA (reference sequence). The CDR3 runs to 15 residues. The CDR3 sequence is CSVHSGQGDTGELFF. In nucleotides, the CDR3 is TGCAGTGTCCATAGCGGACAGGGTGACACCGGGGAGCTGTTTTTT.

This clonotype was detected only a few times. The chain carries TRBV7-2 and TRBJ2-5; D uncertain. There are 13 residues in the CDR3. Trimming removed 6 bases from V and 4 bases from J, with 12 bases in between. Germline-derived CDR1 and CDR2 are SGHTA and FQGNSA. The chain's CDR3 is CASREWSLETQYF. As DNA, the CDR3 is TGTGCCAGCAGAGAGTGGTCACTAGAGACCCAGTACTTC.

V is TRBV6-2 or TRBV6-3 and J is TRBJ2-1; a weak D match, TRBD1 (5 bases). There are 15 residues in the CDR3. Trimming took 11 bases from V and 0 from J, leaving 17 bases between them. Looked up from germline, CDR1 is MNHEY and CDR2 is SVGEGT. The CDR3 region is CAADTEMSSYNEQFF. The DNA of the CDR3 is TGTGCCGCGGACACCGAAATGAGCTCCTACAATGAGCAGTTCTTC.

This clonotype was seen repeatedly, ten times or more. The chain combines TRBV18 with TRBJ2-7; TRBD1 matches at 10 bases. With V trimmed by 4 bases and J by 4 bases, 4 bases remained unmatched. The CDR3 runs to 14 residues. CDR1 and CDR2 (germline): KGHSH, LQKENI. CDR3 DNA: TGTGCCAGCTCACGAGACAGGGGGCTATACGAGCAGTACTTC. This translates into CASSRDRGLYEQYF.

This clonotype was seen more than once but under ten times. J is TRBJ2-3 and V is TRBV7-2; TRBD2 agrees at 11 bases. The CDR3 length is 17 residues. Germline trimming cut 5 bases from V and 4 bases from J; bases unmatched to any gene: 11. Germline V CDR1 and CDR2: SGHTA, FQGNSA. The CDR3 sequence is CASSITSGSSSADTQYF. The CDR3 nucleotides are TGTGCCAGCAGCATAACTAGCGGGAGCAGTTCAGCAGATACGCAGTATTTT.

The chain carries TRBV7-6 and TRBJ2-1; no firm D call. The V end was cut by 1 base, the J end by 5 bases, with 9 bases between. The CDR3 has 14 amino acids. Germline loops: CDR1 SGHVS, CDR2 FNYEAQ. The CDR3 region is CASSLGVANNEQFF. The CDR3 nucleotides are TGTGCCAGCAGCTTAGGGGTAGCAAACAATGAGCAGTTCTTC.

In this sample, this clonotype turned up many times. This chain uses TRBV15 with TRBJ2-5, with D possibly being TRBD2 (5 bases). V lost 0 bases to trimming and J lost 4 bases, with 9 bases between them. This CDR3 spans 14 amino acids. In germline, CDR1 is LNHNV, CDR2 YYDKDF (reference sequence). CDR3 residues: CATSRDTSGETQYF. CDR3 DNA sequence: TGTGCCACCAGCAGAGATACTAGTGGAGAGACCCAGTACTTC.

This clonotype was found a few times. V usage is TRBV5-8 and J usage is TRBJ2-4; a weak D match, TRBD2 (7 bases). The CDR3 sequence is 17 residues long. The V and J ends lost 4 bases and 5 bases respectively, with 22 bases between them. Per germline, CDR1 SGHTS and CDR2 YDEGEE. The CDR3 protein is CASSTPGVGGRENIQYF. The CDR3 coding sequence is TGTGCCAGCAGCACCCCCGGCGTCGGGGGGCGGGAAAACATTCAGTACTTC.

This clonotype was seen repeatedly, ten times or more. The gene calls are TRBV3-1 and TRBJ2-2; a possible D gene is TRBD2 (5 bases). The V end lost 2 bases, the J end lost 3 bases, and 7 bases lay between the germline ends. This CDR3 region has 14 residues. Germline-derived CDR1 and CDR2 are LGHDT and YNNKEL (reference sequence). The CDR3 DNA reads as TGTGCCAGCAGCCAAAGGAGGTACACCGGGGAGCTGTTTTTT. Protein product: CASSQRRYTGELFF.

This clonotype was counted only a few times. The chain couples TRBV4-3 to TRBJ1-4; D is uncertain. V lost 4 bases, J lost 8 bases, and 14 bases lay in between. CDR1 is LGHNA and CDR2 is YSLEER in the germline V gene. This CDR3 is 14 amino acids long. DNA for the CDR3: TGCGCCAGCAGCCCATCTGACCGCGGGGAAAAACTGTTTTTT. The encoded protein is CASSPSDRGEKLFF.

The chain combines TRBV30 with TRBJ2-4; D unresolved. V was clipped by 1 base and J by 0 bases, with 7 bases between them. CDR1 is GTSNPN and CDR2 is SVGIG in the germline V gene (reference sequence). This CDR3 comprises 14 residues. CDR3 coding DNA: TGTGCCTGGAGTGGGACGTTAGCCAAAAACATTCAGTACTTC. It yields the protein CAWSGTLAKNIQYF.

This clonotype was seen a handful of times. V is TRBV6-6 and J is TRBJ1-2; 7 bases fit TRBD1. Germline CDR1 reads MNHNY; CDR2 reads SVGAGI (reference sequence). V was clipped by 6 bases and J by 6 bases; unmatched bases: 1. This CDR3 has 11 amino acids. CDR3 sequence reads: CASRDRDGYTF. Written as DNA, the CDR3 is TGTGCCAGCAGAGACAGGGATGGCTACACCTTC.

The J gene is TRBJ1-4, the V gene TRBV29-1; maybe TRBD1 (5 bases). V dropped 7 bases and J dropped 7 bases, with 13 bases sitting between them. The CDR3 consists of 12 residues. Germline V CDR1 and CDR2: SQVTM, ANQGSEA. As DNA, the CDR3 is TGCAGCGCCCGAAAGGGGATTGAAAAACTGTTTTTT. This codes for CSARKGIEKLFF.

There are a few counts of this clonotype. The J gene is TRBJ1-4, the V gene TRBV7-9; TRBD1 matches at 8 bases. This CDR3 contains 14 residues. V gave up 5 bases and J gave up 4 bases; unmatched junction bases: 3. CDR1 is SEHNR and CDR2 is FQNEAQ in the germline V gene (reference sequence). The CDR3 sequence is CASSPGQDNEKLFF. The CDR3 region has the DNA TGTGCCAGCAGCCCGGGACAGGATAATGAAAAACTGTTTTTT.

The chain recombines TRBV11-1 with TRBJ1-1; the match to TRBD1 covers 8 bases. Germline V gives CDR1 SGHAT, CDR2 FQDESV (reference sequence). CDR3 length: 15 residues. V shed 3 bases and J 3 bases; nucleotides not matched to a gene: 6. The CDR3 sequence: CASSFSTGEYTEAFF. CDR3 DNA sequence: TGTGCCAGCAGCTTTTCGACAGGGGAGTACACTGAAGCTTTCTTT. Filled out from reference TRBV11-1 and TRBJ1-1, the complete variable domain reads EAEVAQSPRYKITEKSQAVAFWCDPISGHATLYWYRQILGQGPELLVQFQDESVVDDSQLPKDRFSAERLKGVDSTLKIQPAELGDSAMYLCASSFSTGEYTEAFFGQGTRLTVV.

This chain links TRBV2 with TRBJ1-4, with TRBD1 identical over 7 bases. V dropped 6 bases and J dropped 5; count of bases not matched to a gene: 9. Germline assignment: CDR1 SNHLY and CDR2 FYNNEI. CDR3 size: 15 residues. The CDR3 region has the DNA TGTGCCAGCAGCAAAACCGGGACAGACAATGAAAAACTGTTTTTT. Protein sequence: CASSKTGTDNEKLFF. The variable domain in full, completed from reference TRBV2 and TRBJ1-4, reads EPEVTQTPSHQVTQMGQEVILRCVPISNHLYFYWYRQILGQKVEFLVSFYNNEISEKSEIFDDQFSVERPDGSNFTLKIRSTKLEDSAMYFCASSKTGTDNEKLFFGSGTQLSVL.

For this clonotype: A much larger clone lies a single base off, so this may be a read error. The chain uses TRBV5-1 and TRBJ2-1, with 8 bases that match TRBD1. The CDR3 extends over 13 amino acids. CDR1 and CDR2 (germline): SGHRS, YFSETQ. V was clipped by 3 bases and J by 8 bases; unmatched bases: 4. The CDR3 DNA is TGCGCCAGCAGCTCCGACAGGGGCTATGAGCAGTTCTTC. Its translation: CASSSDRGYEQFF.

This sequence joins TRBV20-1 and TRBJ2-6; the match to TRBD1 covers 10 bases. Germline CDR1 DFQATT, CDR2 SNEGSKA (reference sequence). J was trimmed by 0 bases and V by 6 bases; bases with no gene match: 5. The CDR3 is made up of 16 amino acids. The CDR3 region has the DNA TGCAGTGCCTCGGACAGGGGGGTCTCTGGGGCCAACGTCCTGACTTTC. It yields the protein CSASDRGVSGANVLTF.

V usage is TRBV6-2 or TRBV6-3 and J usage is TRBJ1-4, with 7 bases fitting TRBD1. The germline CDR1 and CDR2 sequences are MNHEY and SVGEGT. This CDR3 is 16 amino acids long. V lost 6 bases, J lost 5 bases, and 12 bases stayed unmatched. CDR3 in amino acids: CASSATRDRKNEKLFF. The CDR3 nucleotides read TGTGCCAGCAGCGCCACCCGGGACAGAAAGAATGAAAAACTGTTTTTT.

This clonotype was counted many times. The rearrangement links TRBV5-1 to TRBJ2-1, with D unclear. This CDR3 region has 13 residues. In germline, CDR1 is SGHRS, CDR2 YFSETQ. V lost 6 bases and J 7 bases, leaving 14 bases between the germline ends. The CDR3 coding sequence is TGCGCCAGCAACAGTCAGGTAGATAATGAGCAGTTCTTC. Protein product: CASNSQVDNEQFF.

This clonotype has at least ten counts. The V gene is TRBV11-2, the J gene TRBJ1-2; no definite D call. Germline assignment: CDR1 SGHAT and CDR2 FQNNGV. The CDR3 sequence is 12 residues long. The V gene lost 5 bases and the J gene lost 3 bases, with 7 bases spanning the gap. As DNA, the CDR3 is TGTGCCAGCAGCGAGGGTGACTATGGCTACACCTTC. Amino acids: CASSEGDYGYTF.

This clonotype was seen repeatedly, ten times or more. The rearrangement uses TRBV24-1 and TRBJ1-4; 9 bases match TRBD1. The CDR3 loop spans 14 amino acids. CDR1 is KGHDR and CDR2 is SFDVKD in the germline V gene. J gave up 8 bases and V 1 base, and 1 base lay outside the gene matches. The CDR3 DNA is TGTGCCACCAGTGATTTTGGACAGGGGGAAAAACTGTTTTTT. It is translated as CATSDFGQGEKLFF.

This chain links TRBV7-2 with TRBJ2-5; weak D call: TRBD1 (5 bases). Per germline, CDR1 SGHTA and CDR2 FQGNSA. This CDR3 is 15 amino acids long. V lost 2 bases and J 2 bases, leaving 12 bases between the germline ends. The DNA for the CDR3 is TGTGCCAGCAGCTTACATGGGGCAGAGCAAGAGACCCAGTACTTC. Its protein is CASSLHGAEQETQYF.

This clonotype has at least ten counts. This chain links TRBV7-2 with TRBJ2-7; TRBD1 aligns across 7 bases. The germline gives CDR1 SGHTA, CDR2 FQGNSA. The length of the CDR3 is 13 residues. The J segment lost 2 bases and the V segment lost 6 bases, leaving 4 bases of the junction unmatched. The DNA for the CDR3 is TGTGCCAGCAGTAAGGACAGGACCTACGAGCAGTACTTC. It codes for CASSKDRTYEQYF.